The 8 T cell receptor beta chains given below trace back to one sample, sequenced in a study of blood T cell repertoires in COVID-19. The table came from immunoSEQ multiplex PCR; TCRdb's copy has only in-frame clones and leaves some out. Found here are hundreds of thousands of clones, 86% of them singletons; the top ten hold roughly 1.4%. Input material: peripheral blood. The receptors originated from a woman in her thirties with active or convalescent COVID-19.

J is TRBJ2-2 and V is TRBV10-3, with TRBD2 matching over 10 bases. The CDR3 length is 15 residues. V lost 6 bases, J lost 6 bases, and 7 bases stayed unmatched. In germline, CDR1 is ENHRY, CDR2 SYGVKD. The CDR3 spells CAIRPLAGAAGELFF. The CDR3 region has the DNA TGTGCCATCAGACCCCTAGCGGGAGCAGCCGGGGAGCTGTTTTTT.

The genes are TRBV6-5 and TRBJ2-5; 13 nucleotides align to TRBD2. This CDR3 has 16 residues. The V and J ends lost 6 bases and 1 base, in that order; junction bases with no gene match: 5. Germline V lookup: CDR1 MNHEY, CDR2 SVGAGI. CDR3 sequence: CASRYGTSGTQETQYF. The CDR3 bases are TGTGCCAGCAGATACGGGACTAGCGGGACCCAAGAGACCCAGTACTTC.

This clone was recorded once. The chain has TRBV5-1 and TRBJ2-7; D is undetermined. CDR3 size: 17 residues. Germline V lookup: CDR1 SGHRS, CDR2 YFSETQ. Trimming removed 0 bases at V and 0 bases at J, with 16 bases between. In DNA form, the CDR3 reads TGCGCCAGCAGCTTGGCCCAACAATGGGCAAACTCCTACGAGCAGTACTTC. Protein sequence: CASSLAQQWANSYEQYF.

The J gene is TRBJ2-7, the V gene TRBV4-1, with TRBD1 matching over 9 bases. Germline V gene sequence: CDR1 MGHRA, CDR2 YSYEKL. This CDR3 region has 15 residues. V was clipped by 4 bases and J by 4 bases; unmatched bases: 8. The CDR3 nucleotides read TGCGCCAGCAGCCTCGGTCCCGGGACAGGGTACGAGCAGTACTTC. Protein: CASSLGPGTGYEQYF.

This clone was observed once. The chain links TRBV7-2 to TRBJ2-5; 13 bases line up with TRBD2. The CDR3 runs 16 residues. Germline V gene data show CDR1 as SGHTA and CDR2 as FQGNSA. J gave up 1 base and V 5 bases, and 4 bases lay outside the gene matches. Here the CDR3 reads CASSVTSGRTQETQYF. In nucleotides, the CDR3 is TGTGCCAGCAGCGTGACTAGCGGGAGGACCCAAGAGACCCAGTACTTC.

This chain connects TRBV5-1 to TRBJ1-2; 7 bases are a match to TRBD1. The germline V gene encodes CDR1 SGHRS and CDR2 YFSETQ. The CDR3 runs 12 residues. Trimming cost V 3 bases and J 8 bases; bases outside gene matches: 4. The CDR3 is CASSSTGFGYTF. For the CDR3, the DNA is TGCGCCAGCAGCTCGACAGGGTTCGGCTACACCTTC.

The chain combines TRBV10-2 with TRBJ2-1, with a tentative D call TRBD1 (6 bases). Trimming left V 7 bases short and J 1 base short, with 8 bases between. Germline CDR1 is WSHSY and CDR2 is SAAADI. The CDR3 length is 13 residues. CDR3: CASNTGSYNEQFF. CDR3 nucleotides: TGCGCCAGCAATACAGGGTCCTACAATGAGCAGTTCTTC.

This chain links TRBV27 with TRBJ1-1; D gene uncertain. This CDR3 comprises 13 residues. Per germline, CDR1 MNHEY and CDR2 SMNVEV (reference sequence). Trimming removed 5 bases at V and 1 base at J, with 8 bases between. The CDR3 nucleotides are TGTGCCAGCAGTCATAACAGGAACACTGAAGCTTTCTTT. Translated: CASSHNRNTEAFF.